The next 23 T cell receptor beta chains were all read from a single sample in a study of blood T cell repertoires in COVID-19. Here immunoSEQ multiplex PCR was the method, and the copy in TCRdb shows in-frame clones only, minus some. Altogether about 120,000 clones are present, 84% being singletons, with the ten largest covering approximately 3.6%. Material for sequencing was PBMCs or T cells enriched from blood (not recorded which). These receptors were collected from a woman in her 30s who had recovered from COVID-19.

V gene TRBV4-2 combines with J gene TRBJ2-4; TRBD2 matches 15 bases. Germline V gives CDR1 LGHNA, CDR2 YNFKEQ. The trim removed 4 bases at V and 0 bases at J, leaving 13 bases unmatched. CDR3 size: 21 residues. The DNA for the CDR3 is TGTGCCAGCAGCCCTAGCCGCCAGGGACTAGCGGGAGGTATAGCCAAAAACATTCAGTACTTC. Translation gives CASSPSRQGLAGGIAKNIQYF.

The chain employs TRBV20-1 and TRBJ2-2, with unresolved D. The CDR3 loop spans 13 amino acids. Trimming cost V 3 bases and J 2 bases, with 7 bases left between them. Germline lookup yields CDR1 DFQATT and CDR2 SNEGSKA (reference sequence). CDR3 amino acids: CSASSPNTGELFF. The CDR3 DNA is TGCAGTGCTAGTAGCCCCAACACCGGGGAGCTGTTTTTT.

V usage is TRBV9 and J usage is TRBJ2-3, with 14 bases identical to TRBD2. The CDR3 runs 22 residues. The trim removed 4 bases at V and 3 bases at J, leaving 22 bases unmatched. Germline V gene data show CDR1 as SGDLS and CDR2 as YYNGEE. CDR3 nucleotides: TGTGCCAGCAGCCCCCCCCCACAAAGACTAGCGGGAGGGGGTGTGAGGACAGATACGCAGTATTTT. Its protein is CASSPPPQRLAGGGVRTDTQYF.

The chain is built from TRBV9 and TRBJ1-1; weak D call: TRBD1 (5 bases). Germline V gene data show CDR1 as SGDLS and CDR2 as YYNGEE. V was shortened by 7 bases and J by 1 base, with 17 bases between the two germline ends. CDR3 length: 15 residues. The CDR3 DNA follows: TGTGCCAGCGGGGGGGGATCTCGCCCGAACACTGAAGCTTTCTTT. It encodes CASGGGSRPNTEAFF.

The rearrangement uses TRBV15 and TRBJ1-5; D may be TRBD1 (5 bases). V shed 3 bases and J shed 3 bases, with 15 bases lying between them. Germline V gene lookup returns CDR1 LNHNV and CDR2 YYDKDF (reference sequence). There are 16 residues in the CDR3. The CDR3 is CATSSLLRGSNQPQHF. DNA for the CDR3: TGTGCCACCAGCAGCCTCCTTAGGGGCTCCAATCAGCCCCAGCATTTT.

This clone was observed a single time. A read error likely explains this, since a far larger clone differs by one base. Additional DNA sequences in this sample encode the identical CDR3. The rearrangement links TRBV28 to TRBJ1-2, with a tentative D call TRBD1 (6 bases). The CDR3 is 14 amino acids. Germline CDR1 reads MDHEN; CDR2 reads SYDVKM. DNA of the CDR3: TGCGCCCCTGCGGGGGGGGCCCGGGCCTATGGCTACACCTTC. This gives the protein CAPAGGARAYGYTF.

The chain couples TRBV30 to TRBJ1-1, with D possibly TRBD1 on 5 matching bases. CDR1 and CDR2 (germline): GTSNPN, SVGIG (reference sequence). Trimming left V 2 bases short and J 0 bases short, with 10 bases between. The CDR3 covers 14 residues. This CDR3 reads CAWSRARVNTEAFF. The DNA of the CDR3 is TGTGCCTGGAGTCGAGCCAGGGTGAACACTGAAGCTTTCTTT.

This clone was counted between two and nine times. The chain employs TRBV2 and TRBJ1-6; TRBD1 agrees at 7 bases. V lost 8 bases and J lost 9; bases outside the gene matches: 4. The germline V gene has CDR1 SNHLY and CDR2 FYNNEI. The CDR3 sequence is 12 residues long. The DNA for the CDR3 is TGTGCCAGCGAAGGGACAGCTTCACCCCTCCACTTT. Translation gives CASEGTASPLHF.

DNA of the CDR3: TGCGCCAGCAGCCAAGTCGGGAGGGGCTGGAACACTGAAGCTTTCTTT. It translates to CASSQVGRGWNTEAFF. This chain joins TRBV4-1 and TRBJ1-1; D perhaps matches TRBD1 (5 bases). The CDR3 sequence is 16 residues long. Germline V gene lookup returns CDR1 MGHRA and CDR2 YSYEKL. Deletions cut 1 base from V and 1 base from J, with 13 bases between.

The chain couples TRBV5-4 to TRBJ2-1, with D unclear. V lost 4 bases and J 4 bases, leaving 12 bases between the germline ends. Germline CDR1 and CDR2: SGHNT and YYREEE (reference sequence). The CDR3 runs to 14 residues. The CDR3 DNA follows: TGTGCCAGCAGCCCGCGGTCCGGTTACAATGAGCAGTTCTTC. It translates to CASSPRSGYNEQFF.

The V gene is TRBV7-9, the J gene TRBJ2-1, with D perhaps matching TRBD2 (6 bases). CDR3 length: 16 amino acids. Germline V lookup: CDR1 SEHNR, CDR2 FQNEAQ (reference sequence). V was trimmed by 1 base and J by 6 bases, leaving 16 bases between them. CDR3 nucleotides: TGTGCCAGCAGCTTAGGCTGGGGGGAGAGGGGCAATGAGCAGTTCTTC. This gives the protein CASSLGWGERGNEQFF.

V and J are TRBV11-3 and TRBJ2-5; possibly TRBD1 for D (5 bases). The germline gives CDR1 SGHNT, CDR2 YENEEA. The V and J ends lost 1 base and 5 bases respectively, with 8 bases between them. This CDR3 spans 13 amino acids. Here the CDR3 reads CASSLVWGETQYF. The CDR3 DNA reads TGTGCCAGCAGCTTAGTTTGGGGCGAGACCCAGTACTTC.

J is TRBJ2-5 and V is TRBV15; 10 bases are a match to TRBD2. Germline CDR1 is LNHNV and CDR2 is YYDKDF (reference sequence). The CDR3 is 21 amino acids. J was trimmed by 3 bases and V by 0 bases; bases with no gene match: 19. The DNA for the CDR3 is TGTGCCACCAGCAGAGATAGAAGGGCTAGCGGGAGATACGGGGTAGAAGAGACCCAGTACTTC. Its protein is CATSRDRRASGRYGVEETQYF.

This chain connects TRBV3-1 (or the pseudogene TRBV3-2) to TRBJ1-6; 11 nucleotides align to TRBD1. Germline V gene lookup returns CDR1 LGHDT and CDR2 YNNKEL (reference sequence). The V segment lost 4 bases and the J segment 9 bases; nucleotides outside the gene matches: 2. The CDR3 has 14 amino acids. The CDR3 nucleotides are TGTGCCAGCAGCCTTGGGACAGGGGGTTCACCCCTCCACTTT. It translates to CASSLGTGGSPLHF.

The V and J genes are TRBV12-2 and TRBJ1-5; the table's D call TRBD1 went unverified against the DNA. TRBV12-2 is shown as a pseudogene. The CDR3 sequence is 14 residues long. CDR3 nucleotides: TGTGCAAGTCACCTAAAGACAGGTGGTATCCCCCAGCATTTT. It codes for CASHLKTGGIPQHF.

The chain uses TRBV7-8 and TRBJ2-1; D might be TRBD2 (6 bases). Germline CDR1 SGHVS, CDR2 FQNEAQ. This CDR3 region has 16 residues. Trimming stripped 4 bases from V and 4 bases from J, with 17 bases between. CDR3 DNA: TGTGCCAGCAGCTCCACCCGCGGGAAGGGTTACAATGAGCAGTTCTTC. It is translated as CASSSTRGKGYNEQFF. The whole variable domain, filled in from reference TRBV7-8 and TRBJ2-1, reads GAGVSQSPRYKVAKRGQDVALRCDPISGHVSLFWYQQALGQGPEFLTYFQNEAQLDKSGLPSDRFFAERPEGSVSTLKIQRTQQEDSAVYLCASSSTRGKGYNEQFFGPGTRLTVL.

The V call is TRBV5-1, the J call TRBJ2-2; 11 positions agree with TRBD2. J was trimmed by 4 bases and V by 2 bases; bases with no gene match: 4. This CDR3 comprises 16 residues. The germline V gene encodes CDR1 SGHRS and CDR2 YFSETQ. The CDR3 nucleotides read TGCGCCAGCAGCTTTAGCGGGAGGGCTGGCACCGGGGAGCTGTTTTTT. Protein sequence: CASSFSGRAGTGELFF.

The chain recombines TRBV6-5 with TRBJ2-3; D ambiguous. The germline V gene encodes CDR1 MNHEY and CDR2 SVGAGI. The ends were cut back, 8 bases at V and 2 bases at J, with 11 bases in the middle. This CDR3 spans 13 amino acids. DNA of the CDR3: TGTGCCAGCGGGCAAATAAACACAGATACGCAGTATTTT. Amino acids: CASGQINTDTQYF.

The rearrangement uses TRBV19 and TRBJ1-2, with D perhaps TRBD1 (6 bases). This CDR3 has 13 amino acids. V was clipped by 6 bases and J by 9 bases, with 17 bases between them. Germline CDR1 reads LNHDA; CDR2 reads SQIVND (reference sequence). In DNA form, the CDR3 reads TGTGCCAGTAGCGAGGGGGTAACTCAGAGCTACACCTTC. This sequence encodes CASSEGVTQSYTF. Using reference TRBV19 and TRBJ1-2 for the parts outside the CDR3, the full variable domain is DGGITQSPKYLFRKEGQNVTLSCEQNLNHDAMYWYRQDPGQGLRLIYYSQIVNDFQKGDIAEGYSVSREKKESFPLTVTSAQKNPTAFYLCASSEGVTQSYTFGSGTRLTVV.

The chain uses TRBV27 and TRBJ1-2, with D possibly TRBD1 on 5 matching bases. This CDR3 contains 13 residues. Germline CDR1 reads MNHEY; CDR2 reads SMNVEV (reference sequence). Trimming removed 5 bases from V and 7 bases from J, with 14 bases in between. CDR3 bases: TGTGCCAGCAGTCCCCGGCTAAGGGGTGGCTACACCTTC. Protein: CASSPRLRGGYTF.

The V gene is TRBV5-1, the J gene TRBJ2-1; 10 bases are shared with TRBD2. V trimming: 4 bases; J trimming: 5 bases; junction bases outside the gene matches: 3. CDR1 and CDR2 (germline): SGHRS, YFSETQ. CDR3 length equals 14 residues. The CDR3 region is CASSPGLADNEQFF. As DNA, the CDR3 is TGCGCCAGCAGCCCTGGACTAGCGGACAATGAGCAGTTCTTC.

This rearrangement joins TRBV4-1 to TRBJ1-1, with 7 bases identical to TRBD1. Germline CDR1 MGHRA, CDR2 YSYEKL. This CDR3 comprises 14 residues. V lost 4 bases to trimming and J lost 0 bases; unmatched junction nucleotides: 2. The CDR3 DNA sequence: TGCGCCAGCAGCCGGGGGACAGTGAACACTGAAGCTTTCTTT. It is translated as CASSRGTVNTEAFF.

The genes are TRBV19 and TRBJ2-3; 7 positions agree with TRBD1. CDR1 LNHDA and CDR2 SQIVND come from the germline V gene (reference sequence). The CDR3 totals 15 residues. Trimming at V came to 6 bases and at J to 3 bases, leaving 9 bases not matched to a gene. The CDR3 DNA is TGTGCCAGTAGCACGACAGGGCCCGGGACAGATACGCAGTATTTT. Protein: CASSTTGPGTDTQYF.